Each of the 17 T cell receptor beta chains below was sequenced from the same sample in a study of control samples from healthy donors and cancer patients. Sequenced by immunoSEQ multiplex PCR; TCRdb stores in-frame clones only, minus some. Among about 170,000 clones listed, just under 95% were seen once. The sample taken for sequencing was blood. Receptor source: a woman in her sixties in good health.

The CDR3, as DNA: TGCGCCAGCAGCTTCCTCAGCGGGGGAAACAGCCGGGAGACCCAGTACTTC. Protein: CASSFLSGGNSRETQYF. The chain carries TRBV5-1 and TRBJ2-5, with 8 nucleotides matching TRBD2. Germline V lookup: CDR1 SGHRS, CDR2 YFSETQ. The V segment lost 2 bases and the J segment 5 bases; nucleotides outside the gene matches: 14. CDR3 length equals 17 residues.

The CDR3 DNA is TGTGCCACCAGCAGAGATCCGGCCCGCGAGTTTGAGCAGTTCTTC. Amino acid sequence: CATSRDPAREFEQFF. The rearrangement links TRBV15 to TRBJ2-1, with D unclear. The germline CDR1 and CDR2 sequences are LNHNV and YYDKDF (reference sequence). This CDR3 contains 15 residues. V lost 0 bases, J lost 9 bases, and 15 bases lay in between.

The chain has TRBV7-9 and TRBJ2-6; no reliable D call. Trimming stripped 0 bases from V and 0 bases from J, with 6 bases between. The CDR3 is 16 amino acids. Germline values: CDR1 SEHNR, CDR2 FQNEAQ (reference sequence). CDR3: CASSLAWTSGANVLTF. The CDR3 DNA reads as TGTGCCAGCAGCTTAGCGTGGACCTCTGGGGCCAACGTCCTGACTTTC.

This chain links TRBV7-2 with TRBJ2-5, with D possibly TRBD2 on 5 matching bases. Trimming cost V 5 bases and J 6 bases, with 10 bases left between them. CDR1 is SGHTA and CDR2 is FQGNSA in the germline V gene. The CDR3 consists of 12 residues. This CDR3 is CASSARTQTQYF. The CDR3 DNA reads TGTGCCAGCAGCGCAAGGACTCAGACCCAGTACTTC.

In this sample, this clone turned up once. The chain recombines TRBV13 with TRBJ2-7; 7 nucleotides line up with TRBD1. The CDR3 contains 13 residues. Germline loops: CDR1 PRHDT, CDR2 FYEKMQ (reference sequence). V shed 4 bases, J shed 3 bases, and the junction held 3 bases outside the gene matches. The CDR3 region is CASSSGQFYEQYF. In DNA, the CDR3 is TGTGCCAGCAGCTCGGGACAGTTCTACGAGCAGTACTTC.

This clone has only one observation. The V and J genes are TRBV7-8 and TRBJ2-2, with D possibly TRBD2 on 7 matching bases. CDR1 and CDR2 from the germline V gene are SGHVS and FQNEAQ. V lost 7 bases and J lost 6, with 18 bases in between. The CDR3 is made up of 15 amino acids. Here the CDR3 DNA reads TGTGCCAGCAATACGGGGGGCCAGTGGGCCGGGGAGCTGTTTTTT. Amino acids: CASNTGGQWAGELFF.

The chain employs TRBV10-3 and TRBJ1-4; the match to TRBD1 covers 7 bases. The V gene end was trimmed by 4 bases and the J gene end by 0 bases; junction bases not matched to a gene: 5. Germline CDR1 reads ENHRY; CDR2 reads SYGVKD. CDR3 length: 16 residues. CDR3 loop: CAISVGTAATNEKLFF. CDR3 nucleotide sequence: TGTGCCATCAGTGTAGGGACAGCCGCAACTAATGAAAAACTGTTTTTT.

CDR3 residues: CAWRLPTHEKLFF. Here the CDR3 DNA reads TGTGCCTGGAGACTGCCGACTCATGAAAAACTGTTTTTT. The chain employs TRBV30 and TRBJ1-4; D call uncertain. The V gene lost 3 bases and the J gene lost 6 bases, with 11 bases spanning the gap. The CDR3 extends over 13 amino acids. Germline V CDR1 and CDR2: GTSNPN, SVGIG (reference sequence).

The chain links TRBV6-6 to TRBJ2-7; TRBD1 matches at 8 bases. This CDR3 is 15 amino acids long. Germline values: CDR1 MNHNY, CDR2 SVGAGI (reference sequence). J was trimmed by 2 bases and V by 5 bases; bases with no gene match: 8. The CDR3 bases are TGTGCCAGCAGTCAACAGTACAGGGGGGCCTACGAGCAGTACTTC. The encoded protein is CASSQQYRGAYEQYF.

J is TRBJ1-2 and V is TRBV25-1, with unresolved D. Per germline, CDR1 MGHDK and CDR2 SYGVNS. The CDR3 is 13 amino acids. V was pared by 9 bases and J by 4 bases, with 15 bases between. CDR3 protein: CASAGTVLYGYTF. For the CDR3, the DNA is TGTGCCAGTGCCGGAACCGTTCTCTATGGCTACACCTTC.

CDR3 region: CASSFLSPSNTEAFF. Written as DNA, the CDR3 is TGTGCCAGCAGTTTCCTTTCCCCCTCGAACACTGAAGCTTTCTTT. The chain uses TRBV27 and TRBJ1-1, with unresolved D. V shed 3 bases and J shed 1 base, with 12 bases lying between them. The CDR3 loop spans 15 amino acids. Germline lookup yields CDR1 MNHEY and CDR2 SMNVEV (reference sequence).

The chain carries TRBV10-1 and TRBJ1-1, with D unclear. Germline lookup yields CDR1 WNHNN and CDR2 SYGVQD (reference sequence). The CDR3 covers 13 residues. Trimming took 4 bases from V and 2 from J, leaving 8 bases between them. For the CDR3, the DNA is TGCGCCAGCAGTGTCGCCCCTAACACTGAAGCTTTCTTT. Translating gives CASSVAPNTEAFF.

The J gene is TRBJ1-2, the V gene TRBV4-3; the D gene is possibly TRBD1 (6 bases). Trimming shortened V by 3 bases and J by 1 base, and 15 bases separated the two germline ends. The CDR3 runs to 16 residues. The germline V gene has CDR1 LGHNA and CDR2 YSLEER. The CDR3 spells CASSHTTGSNNYGYTF. CDR3 coding DNA: TGCGCCAGCAGCCACACTACAGGGTCGAATAACTATGGCTACACCTTC.

The gene calls are TRBV19 and TRBJ1-5; D is possibly TRBD1 (6 bases). The V gene lost 2 bases and the J gene lost 6 bases, with 14 bases spanning the gap. Germline V gene sequence: CDR1 LNHDA, CDR2 SQIVND (reference sequence). CDR3 size: 15 residues. The CDR3 nucleotides read TGTGCCAGTAGTATATATGGGGGGGCTAGTCAGCCCCAGCATTTT. Its translation: CASSIYGGASQPQHF.

This chain joins TRBV10-3 and TRBJ1-1; D unclear. This CDR3 is 15 amino acids long. Germline CDR1 is ENHRY and CDR2 is SYGVKD. V lost 3 bases and J 1 base, leaving 12 bases between the germline ends. DNA of the CDR3: TGTGCCATCAGTGACGGTGTACAACAGAACACTGAAGCTTTCTTT. Translation gives CAISDGVQQNTEAFF.

This clone was observed a single time. The chain has TRBV12-3 or TRBV12-4 and TRBJ2-3; D is ambiguous. This CDR3 has 11 amino acids. With 3 bases removed from V and 4 bases from J, the gap between germline ends came to 2 bases. The CDR3 coding sequence is TGTGCCAGCAGTTTGTCAGATACGCAGTATTTT. It encodes CASSLSDTQYF.

The V and J genes are TRBV10-1 and TRBJ1-2; D is undetermined. The V gene's germline CDR1 is WNHNN and CDR2 SYGVQD (reference sequence). Trimming removed 1 base at V and 1 base at J, with 4 bases between. The length of the CDR3 is 13 residues. The CDR3 sequence: CASSEYSNYGYTF. In DNA, the CDR3 is TGCGCCAGCAGTGAGTACAGTAACTATGGCTACACCTTC.